The source of this T cell receptor (beta chain) is a study of T-cell memory formation after mild COVID-19. UMIs and sample barcodes were carried by the TCR alpha and TCR beta cDNA libraries that 5'RACE produced using constant-segment primers. Using its own MiXCR run on the 5' RACE reads, TCRdb lists one record per CDR3 protein. In the table there are some 490,000 distinct CDR3 sequences, 15% to 20% of which are singletons. Study-wide points: Clones that got smaller from day 15 to 85 had even CD4/CD8, while clones growing later tipped toward CD4+. Memory sampled before infection contained some responding clones, suggesting cross-reactive memory joined.

This clonotype was found once. What it recognizes is unknown. Germline V gives CDR1 MNHNY, CDR2 SVGAGI (reference sequence). This CDR3 contains 13 residues. With 7 bases removed from V and 0 bases from J, the gap between germline ends came to 9 bases. The sequenced sample was PBMCs or a T cell subset sorted from them (not recorded which). This clonotype originated in an adult woman who had mild COVID-19 (a few samples of this study predate the infection). Cell type and time point are not known. The chain joins TRBV6-6 to TRBJ1-1; no reliable D call. Written as DNA, the CDR3 is TGTGCCAGCATAGGCAGAATGAACACTGAAGCTTTCTTT. Translating it yields CASIGRMNTEAFF.